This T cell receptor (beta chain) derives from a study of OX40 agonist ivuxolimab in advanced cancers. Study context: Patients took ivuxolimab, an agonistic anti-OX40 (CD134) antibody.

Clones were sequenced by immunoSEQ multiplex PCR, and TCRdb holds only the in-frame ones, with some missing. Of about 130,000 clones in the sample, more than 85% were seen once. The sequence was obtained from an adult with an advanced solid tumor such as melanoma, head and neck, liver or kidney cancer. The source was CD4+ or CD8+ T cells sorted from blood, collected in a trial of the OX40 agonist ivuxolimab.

The CDR3 sequence is CASSTSSGTARPQHF. Written as DNA, the CDR3 is TGTGCCAGCAGTACCTCGAGTGGCACCGCGCGGCCCCAGCATTTT. V is TRBV28 and J is TRBJ1-5; no clear D gene. In germline, CDR1 is MDHEN, CDR2 SYDVKM. The CDR3 spans 15 residues. V was trimmed by 5 bases and J by 9 bases, leaving 20 bases between them.